What follows are 22 T cell receptor beta chains derived from one specimen sequenced in a study of neurological immune-mediated disorders. TCRdb passed the 5' RACE reads through MiXCR, listing each CDR3 protein once. The sample contains around 67,000 distinct CDR3 sequences, 4% to 6% of which appear only once. Sequenced material: PBMCs. All receptors come from a man in his late teens or twenties with multiple sclerosis.

The chain combines TRBV25-1 with TRBJ1-5; D not resolved. CDR1 and CDR2 from the germline V gene are MGHDK and SYGVNS. The V gene lost 4 bases and the J gene lost 0 bases, with 7 bases spanning the gap. The length of the CDR3 is 14 residues. CDR3 DNA: TGTGCCAGCAGTGGATCAGGTAGCAATCAGCCCCAGCATTTT. Translated: CASSGSGSNQPQHF.

This clonotype was counted at least ten times. The rearrangement links TRBV6-4 to TRBJ2-1; TRBD2 aligns across 11 bases. The CDR3 extends over 15 amino acids. The germline CDR1 and CDR2 sequences are MRHNA and SNTAGT. V shed 0 bases and J 8 bases; nucleotides not matched to a gene: 3. CDR3 sequence: CASSDSTSGGDEQFF. The CDR3, as DNA: TGTGCCAGCAGTGACTCAACTAGCGGGGGCGATGAGCAGTTCTTC.

This clonotype was seen repeatedly, ten times or more. The chain links TRBV30 to TRBJ1-1; 7 nucleotides line up with TRBD1. The V gene's germline CDR1 is GTSNPN and CDR2 SVGIG (reference sequence). With V trimmed by 4 bases and J by 5 bases, 7 bases remained unmatched. The CDR3 is 13 amino acids. Written as DNA, the CDR3 is TGTGCCTGGATTCCCGACAGGGAGACTGAAGCTTTCTTT. Its protein is CAWIPDRETEAFF.

This clonotype has ten or more counts. The rearrangement uses TRBV6-6 and TRBJ2-5; 10 bases map to TRBD2. J gave up 4 bases and V 7 bases, and 12 bases lay outside the gene matches. CDR3 length equals 16 residues. Germline-derived CDR1 and CDR2 are MNHNY and SVGAGI (reference sequence). This CDR3 is CASTRGSGLAVETQYF. CDR3 sequence (DNA): TGTGCCAGCACCCGAGGTTCCGGACTAGCGGTAGAGACCCAGTACTTC.

The sample holds many counts of this clonotype. This sequence joins TRBV2 and TRBJ1-1; D is ambiguous. V shed 6 bases and J shed 3 bases, with 2 bases lying between them. There are 10 residues in the CDR3. CDR1 SNHLY and CDR2 FYNNEI come from the germline V gene. The CDR3 protein is CASSHTEAFF. DNA for the CDR3: TGTGCCAGCAGCCACACTGAAGCTTTCTTT.

This clonotype was observed many times. This rearrangement joins TRBV6-1 to TRBJ2-7; TRBD2 might be the D (5 bases). The V gene's germline CDR1 is MNHNS and CDR2 SASEGT. This CDR3 contains 13 residues. Trimming took 5 bases from V and 5 from J, leaving 13 bases between them. The CDR3 here is CASSPGNGDEQYF. As DNA, the CDR3 is TGTGCCAGCAGTCCGGGGAATGGGGACGAGCAGTACTTC.

This clonotype was recorded at least ten times. The V and J genes are TRBV5-1 and TRBJ1-1; D not certain. The V end was cut by 3 bases, the J end by 0 bases, with 15 bases between. CDR3 length: 16 residues. CDR1 and CDR2 from the germline V gene are SGHRS and YFSETQ. CDR3 loop: CASSSDPASMNTEAFF. CDR3 bases: TGCGCCAGCAGCTCGGACCCGGCTAGCATGAACACTGAAGCTTTCTTT. Together with reference TRBV5-1 and TRBJ1-1, the CDR3 gives the full variable domain: KAGVTQTPRYLIKTRGQQVTLSCSPISGHRSVSWYQQTPGQGLQFLFEYFSETQRNKGNFPGRFSGRQFSNSRSEMNVSTLELGDSALYLCASSSDPASMNTEAFFGQGTRLTVV.

V is TRBV20-1 and J is TRBJ1-1; no clear D gene. Germline V gives CDR1 DFQATT, CDR2 SNEGSKA (reference sequence). The V end was cut by 0 bases, the J end by 1 base, with 3 bases between. The CDR3 sequence is 12 residues long. CDR3 protein: CSAREENTEAFF. In DNA, the CDR3 is TGCAGTGCTAGAGAGGAGAACACTGAAGCTTTCTTT.

This clonotype was seen ten or more times. V gene TRBV20-1 combines with J gene TRBJ1-1; D is ambiguous. The V and J ends lost 0 bases and 9 bases respectively, with 17 bases between them. The CDR3 runs to 14 residues. Germline V gene data show CDR1 as DFQATT and CDR2 as SNEGSKA (reference sequence). The CDR3 reads CSARETGSAGKAFF. CDR3 DNA: TGCAGTGCTAGAGAAACCGGTTCAGCGGGCAAAGCTTTCTTT.

This clonotype was seen repeatedly, ten times or more. The chain's CDR3 is CATSDSAGTGDIQYF. The CDR3 region has the DNA TGTGCCACCAGTGATTCGGCAGGAACAGGGGACATTCAGTACTTC. The chain carries TRBV24-1 and TRBJ2-4, with TRBD1 matching 7 bases. The V segment lost 2 bases and the J segment 8 bases; nucleotides outside the gene matches: 8. The V gene's germline CDR1 is KGHDR and CDR2 SFDVKD. The CDR3 runs 15 residues.

The J gene is TRBJ2-1, the V gene TRBV6-5; tentatively, D is TRBD2 (6 bases). CDR1 and CDR2 (germline): MNHEY, SVGAGI. V lost 7 bases, J lost 0 bases, and 16 bases lay in between. The CDR3 is 16 amino acids. CDR3 sequence: CASTHGGSDSYNEQFF. DNA of the CDR3: TGTGCCAGCACCCACGGGGGTAGCGACTCCTACAATGAGCAGTTCTTC.

This clonotype has a count of ten or more. The CDR3 nucleotides are TGCAGCGCCCTGATAAGCCCTACCTACGAGCAGTACTTC. It specifies CSALISPTYEQYF. This chain joins TRBV29-1 and TRBJ2-7; D remains unclear. The CDR3 runs 13 residues. V was pared by 7 bases and J by 2 bases, with 15 bases between. Germline-derived CDR1 and CDR2 are SQVTM and ANQGSEA.

The sample holds many counts of this clonotype. The chain carries TRBV11-2 and TRBJ2-2, with TRBD1 matching 11 bases. The CDR3 runs 15 residues. The germline V gene encodes CDR1 SGHAT and CDR2 FQNNGV. Trimming cost V 10 bases and J 4 bases; bases outside gene matches: 8. This chain's CDR3 is CATKRDRGSTGELFF. The DNA for the CDR3 is TGTGCCACCAAACGGGACAGGGGGTCCACCGGGGAGCTGTTTTTT.

The sample holds many counts of this clonotype. V is TRBV7-2 and J is TRBJ2-1, with 7 positions matching TRBD1. From germline, CDR1 is SGHTA and CDR2 FQGNSA. The CDR3 is 13 residues long. Trimming cost V 3 bases and J 6 bases; bases outside gene matches: 2. CDR3 residues: CASSFRQGNEQFF. As DNA, the CDR3 is TGTGCCAGCAGCTTTAGACAGGGCAATGAGCAGTTCTTC.

Many counts were recorded for this clonotype. CDR3 region: CATSRDGGYTF. DNA of the CDR3: TGTGCCACCAGCAGAGATGGTGGCTACACCTTC. The rearrangement uses TRBV15 and TRBJ1-2; D ambiguous. CDR1 and CDR2 (germline): LNHNV, YYDKDF (reference sequence). V dropped 0 bases and J dropped 7 bases, with 3 bases sitting between them. The CDR3 runs to 11 residues. Combining the CDR3 with reference TRBV15 and TRBJ1-2 gives the whole variable domain DAMVIQNPRYQVTQFGKPVTLSCSQTLNHNVMYWYQQKSSQAPKLLFHYYDKDFNNEADTPDNFQSRRPNTSFCFLDIRSPGLGDTAMYLCATSRDGGYTFGSGTRLTVV.

This clonotype was seen ten or more times. This rearrangement joins TRBV24-1 to TRBJ2-3, with TRBD1 matching over 7 bases. This CDR3 comprises 15 residues. The J segment lost 5 bases and the V segment lost 0 bases, leaving 4 bases of the junction unmatched. From germline, CDR1 is KGHDR and CDR2 SFDVKD. The CDR3 nucleotides are TGTGCCACCAGTGATTTGTATAGGGGGCTAGATACGCAGTATTTT. Residues: CATSDLYRGLDTQYF.

Comments on this clonotype: The junction does not match germline at one end; this may be a read error. This chain joins TRBV5-1 and TRBJ1-5; TRBD1 aligns across 8 bases. The CDR3 is made up of 15 amino acids. From germline, CDR1 is SGHRS and CDR2 YFSETQ. Written as DNA, the CDR3 is TGCGCCAGCAGCCCAGACGCAGGGGGCACTCAGCCCCAGAATTTT. This translates into CASSPDAGGTQPQNF.

In this sample, this clonotype turned up a few times. A much larger clone is a single base away; this may be a read error. The rearrangement links TRBV12-3 or TRBV12-4 to TRBJ1-5; tentatively, D is TRBD1 (5 bases). The CDR3 has 13 residues. The CDR3 region has the DNA TGTGCCAGCAGTCCCCGAAGGGGCCAGCCCCAGAATTTT. This sequence encodes CASSPRRGQPQNF.

In this sample, this clonotype turned up many times. The chain combines TRBV29-1 with TRBJ1-2, with a tentative D call TRBD1 (6 bases). This CDR3 comprises 13 residues. Germline loops: CDR1 SQVTM, CDR2 ANQGSEA. V gave up 6 bases and J gave up 8 bases, with 19 bases separating them. The CDR3 protein is CSVPDLGARGYTF. As DNA, the CDR3 is TGCAGCGTGCCGGACCTGGGGGCGAGGGGCTACACCTTC.

Ten or more counts support this clonotype. This chain joins TRBV29-1 and TRBJ1-1, with D uncertain. The germline V gene encodes CDR1 SQVTM and CDR2 ANQGSEA. The CDR3 is 12 residues long. V was clipped by 6 bases and J by 7 bases, with 15 bases between them. The CDR3 bases are TGCAGCGTCGATGAAACCACCAGTGAAGCTTTCTTT. Its translation is CSVDETTSEAFF. The full variable domain, its missing parts supplied by reference TRBV29-1 and TRBJ1-1, is SAVISQKPSRDICQRGTSLTIQCQVDSQVTMMFWYRQQPGQSLTLIATANQGSEATYESGFVIDKFPISRPNLTFSTLTVSNMSPEDSSIYLCSVDETTSEAFFGQGTRLTVV.

This clonotype appeared many times. V gene TRBV20-1 combines with J gene TRBJ2-1; tentatively, D is TRBD2 (5 bases). The CDR3 loop spans 14 amino acids. Germline CDR1 reads DFQATT; CDR2 reads SNEGSKA (reference sequence). V was pared by 5 bases and J by 4 bases, with 15 bases between. Here the CDR3 reads CSALAADLYNEQFF. In nucleotides, the CDR3 is TGCAGTGCTCTAGCAGCCGACCTGTACAATGAGCAGTTCTTC.

This clonotype was found many times. This chain links TRBV5-6 with TRBJ2-3; D remains ambiguous. Germline CDR1 and CDR2: SGHDT and YYEEEE. The CDR3 runs 17 residues. Trimming stripped 0 bases from V and 2 bases from J, with 16 bases between. For the CDR3, the DNA is TGTGCCAGCAGCTTGGAGGTTGGCGGAGCCTCCACAGATACGCAGTATTTT. Amino acids: CASSLEVGGASTDTQYF.